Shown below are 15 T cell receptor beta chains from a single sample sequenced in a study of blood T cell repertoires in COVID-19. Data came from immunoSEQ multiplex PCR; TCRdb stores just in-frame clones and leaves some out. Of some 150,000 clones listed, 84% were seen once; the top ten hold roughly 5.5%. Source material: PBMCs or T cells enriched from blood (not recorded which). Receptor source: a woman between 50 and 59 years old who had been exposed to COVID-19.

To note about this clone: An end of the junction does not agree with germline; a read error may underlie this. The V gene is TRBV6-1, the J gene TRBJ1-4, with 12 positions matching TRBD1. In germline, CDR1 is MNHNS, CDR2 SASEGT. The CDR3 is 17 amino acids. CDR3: CARSDRDRGLQGEKLFF. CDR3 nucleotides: TGTGCCAGAAGTGACCGGGACAGGGGGCTTCAGGGGGAAAAACTGTTTTTT.

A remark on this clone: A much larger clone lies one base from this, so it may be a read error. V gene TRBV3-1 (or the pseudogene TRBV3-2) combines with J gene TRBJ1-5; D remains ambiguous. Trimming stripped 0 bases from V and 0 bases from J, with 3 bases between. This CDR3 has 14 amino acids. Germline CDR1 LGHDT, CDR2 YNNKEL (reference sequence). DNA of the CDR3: TGTGCCAGCAGCCAAGACCTTAGCAATCAGCCCCAGCATTTT. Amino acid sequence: CASSQDLSNQPQHF.

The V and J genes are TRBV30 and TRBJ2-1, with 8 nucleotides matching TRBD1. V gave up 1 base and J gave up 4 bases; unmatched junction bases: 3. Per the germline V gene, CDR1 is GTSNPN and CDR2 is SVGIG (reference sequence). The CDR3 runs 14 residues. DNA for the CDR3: TGTGCCTGGAGTGGGACAGGGAGTTACAATGAGCAGTTCTTC. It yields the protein CAWSGTGSYNEQFF.

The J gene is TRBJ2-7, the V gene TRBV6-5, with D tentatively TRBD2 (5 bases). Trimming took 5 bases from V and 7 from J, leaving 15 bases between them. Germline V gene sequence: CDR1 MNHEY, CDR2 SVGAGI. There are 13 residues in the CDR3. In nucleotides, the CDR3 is TGTGCCAGCAGTACTGGGGAGTCAGGAGAGCAGTACTTC. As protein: CASSTGESGEQYF.

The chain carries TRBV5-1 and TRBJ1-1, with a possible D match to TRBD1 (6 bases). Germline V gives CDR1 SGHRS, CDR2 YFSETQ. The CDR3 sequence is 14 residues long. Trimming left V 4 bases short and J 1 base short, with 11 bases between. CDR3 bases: TGCGCCAGCAGCCACCGGGACAAGAACACTGAAGCTTTCTTT. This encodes CASSHRDKNTEAFF.

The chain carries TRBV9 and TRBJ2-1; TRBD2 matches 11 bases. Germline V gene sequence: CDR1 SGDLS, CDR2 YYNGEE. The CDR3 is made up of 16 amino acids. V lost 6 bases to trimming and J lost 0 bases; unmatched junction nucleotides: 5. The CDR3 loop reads CASNMGLADSYNEQFF. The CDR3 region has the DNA TGTGCCAGCAACATGGGACTAGCGGACTCCTACAATGAGCAGTTCTTC.

The CDR3 region is CASSPDRNSNQPQHF. In nucleotides, the CDR3 is TGTGCCAGCAGTCCGGACAGGAATAGCAATCAGCCCCAGCATTTT. The chain is built from TRBV2 and TRBJ1-5; 7 bases fit TRBD1. V lost 5 bases and J lost 0; bases outside the gene matches: 4. The CDR3 has 15 residues. Germline V gives CDR1 SNHLY, CDR2 FYNNEI.

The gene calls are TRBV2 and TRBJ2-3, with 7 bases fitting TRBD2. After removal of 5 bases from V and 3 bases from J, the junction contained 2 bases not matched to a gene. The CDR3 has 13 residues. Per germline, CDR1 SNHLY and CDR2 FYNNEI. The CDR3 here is CASSPGLTDTQYF. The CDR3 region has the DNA TGTGCCAGCAGTCCGGGACTAACAGATACGCAGTATTTT.

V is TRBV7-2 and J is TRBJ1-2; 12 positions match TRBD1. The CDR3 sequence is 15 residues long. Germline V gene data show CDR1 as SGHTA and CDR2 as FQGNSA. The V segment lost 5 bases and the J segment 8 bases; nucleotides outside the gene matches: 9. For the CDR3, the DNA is TGTGCCAGCAGCCCGACCGGGACAGGGGGCAGGGGCTACACCTTC. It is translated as CASSPTGTGGRGYTF.

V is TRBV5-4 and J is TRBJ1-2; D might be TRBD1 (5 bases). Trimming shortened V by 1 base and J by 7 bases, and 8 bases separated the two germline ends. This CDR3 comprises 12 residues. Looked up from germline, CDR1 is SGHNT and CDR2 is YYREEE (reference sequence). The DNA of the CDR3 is TGTGCCAGCAGCTTGATGGGGGGTGGCTACACCTTC. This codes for CASSLMGGGYTF. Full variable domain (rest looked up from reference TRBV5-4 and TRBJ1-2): ETGVTQSPTHLIKTRGQQVTLRCSSQSGHNTVSWYQQALGQGPQFIFQYYREEENGRGNFPPRFSGLQFPNYSSELNVNALELDDSALYLCASSLMGGGYTFGSGTRLTVV.

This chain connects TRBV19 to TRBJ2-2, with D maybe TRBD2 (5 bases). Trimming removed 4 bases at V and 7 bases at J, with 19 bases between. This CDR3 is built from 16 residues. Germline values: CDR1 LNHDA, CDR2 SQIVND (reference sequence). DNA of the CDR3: TGTGCCAGTAGTACCCCCGGAGGCCTCATTGTCGGGGAGCTGTTTTTT. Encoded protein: CASSTPGGLIVGELFF.

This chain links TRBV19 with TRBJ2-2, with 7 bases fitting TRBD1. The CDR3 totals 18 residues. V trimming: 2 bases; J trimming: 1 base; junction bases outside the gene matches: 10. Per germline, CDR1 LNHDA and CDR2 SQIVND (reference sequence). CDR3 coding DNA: TGTGCCAGTAGTATATCCAAAGGGGGCAGAGAGAACACCGGGGAGCTGTTTTTT. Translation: CASSISKGGRENTGELFF.

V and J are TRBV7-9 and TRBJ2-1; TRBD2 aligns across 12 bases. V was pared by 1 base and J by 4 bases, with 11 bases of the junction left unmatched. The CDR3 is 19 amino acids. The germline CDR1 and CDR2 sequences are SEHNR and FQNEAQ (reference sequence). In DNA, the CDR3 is TGTGCCAGCAGCTTAGTCCCGGGACTAGCGGGCCTGAGTTACAATGAGCAGTTCTTC. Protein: CASSLVPGLAGLSYNEQFF.

CDR3 in DNA: TGTGCCAGCAGTTACAGCATGATCCAGCCCCAGCATTTT. Protein: CASSYSMIQPQHF. J is TRBJ1-5 and V is TRBV6-2 or TRBV6-3; D unclear. CDR1 is MNHEY, CDR2 SVGEGT, per germline. Trimming pared 2 bases from V and 7 bases from J, leaving 9 bases between. The CDR3 has 13 residues.

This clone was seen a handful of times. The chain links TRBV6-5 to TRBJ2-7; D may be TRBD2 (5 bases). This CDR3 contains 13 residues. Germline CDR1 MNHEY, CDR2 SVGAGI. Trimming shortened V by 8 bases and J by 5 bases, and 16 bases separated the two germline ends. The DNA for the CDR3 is TGTGCCAGCGTCCGGGAACCGGGCGACGAGCAGTACTTC. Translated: CASVREPGDEQYF.